This T cell receptor beta chain was observed in a study of OX40 agonist ivuxolimab in advanced cancers. The study in broad terms: Ivuxolimab, which targeted the costimulatory receptor OX40 (CD134), was an agonistic, fully human IgG2 monoclonal antibody. Intravenous ivuxolimab was administered to patients every 2 weeks at six dose levels: 0.01, 0.1, 0.3, 1.5, 3 and 10 mg/kg. Of the 50 to 55 dose-escalation patients, hepatocellular carcinoma was present in 19, melanoma in approximately 15, renal cell carcinoma in 9 and head and neck cancer in 9. The dose-escalation cohort was 80% to 90% male with a mean age of about 60 years, ranging from roughly 20 to 80. Patients were allowed to have had prior anti-PD-1, anti-PD-L1 or anti-CTLA-4 therapy, and 40% of the dose-escalation patients had been treated with checkpoint inhibitors. Partial responses were achieved by three dose-escalation patients, of whom one had hepatocellular carcinoma and two had cutaneous melanoma. The purpose of peripheral TCRbeta sequencing was to test whether ivuxolimab changed TCR sequence diversity and led to clonal T-cell expansion. The paper covers the monotherapy dose-escalation part of the phase I ivuxolimab trial, which included N of about 50 patients.

CDR1 and CDR2 (LNHDA, SQIVND) derive from the germline V gene (reference sequence). Trimming removed 0 bases from V and 9 bases from J; the gene matches leave 4 bases unexplained. The CDR3 goes from the cysteine to the phenylalanine over 15 residues. This entry keeps only the CDR3 DNA: 45 bases, framed from base 1. Genomic DNA was isolated from the sorted cells so that the TCRbeta CDR3 region could be sequenced. TCRbeta CDR3 regions were sequenced using the immunoSEQ Assay. The table was pulled from immuneACCESS by TCRdb, which kept in-frame rearrangements only. Such tables lose some clones; where checked, under half of the loss comes from unresolved V genes, and the rest has no known cause. Here the sample has tens of thousands of clones; about 89% occur a single time. Roughly 13% of the sample rests with the top ten. Patients with a history of autoimmune disease or receiving systemic immunosuppression were excluded from the trial. Peripheral blood for TCR sequencing was collected from all dose cohorts at baseline, on cycle 4 day 1, and on cycle 7 day 1. The samples were taken from a phase I, first-in-human, multicenter, open-label dose-escalation trial of ivuxolimab. Adults with locally advanced or metastatic melanoma, renal cell, hepatocellular, or head and neck squamous cell carcinoma were enrolled in the trial. CD4+ and CD8+ T cells were sorted separately from peripheral blood before TCR sequencing.

The research as a whole found: Low levels of normalized T-cell clonal expansion were also seen in some patients who did not respond. On average, CD8+ T cells showed more expanded clones than CD4+ T cells after ivuxolimab. At doses from 0.1 to 3.0 mg/kg, clonal expansion was seen in both CD4+ and CD8+ blood T cells between baseline and week 6. Which antigens the clonally expanded peripheral T cells were specific for was not determined. In the 0.1-3.0 mg/kg groups, partial responders were among the patients with the lowest normalized peripheral clonal expansion, particularly in CD8+ T cells.

This clone was detected once. Its recognized antigen is unknown. Base qualities are missing; no much larger clone stands one base away. The sample was CD4+ or CD8+ T cells sorted from blood, taken in a trial of the OX40 agonist ivuxolimab. The TCR was taken from an adult with an advanced solid tumor such as melanoma, head and neck, liver or kidney cancer. The sequence is built from TRBV19 and TRBJ2-1, with 11 bases aligning to TRBD2. The DNA is as follows: TGTGCCAGTAGTATAGATAGCGGGAGGGCCGGTGAGCAGTTCTTC. Its translation reads: CASSIDSGRAGEQFF.